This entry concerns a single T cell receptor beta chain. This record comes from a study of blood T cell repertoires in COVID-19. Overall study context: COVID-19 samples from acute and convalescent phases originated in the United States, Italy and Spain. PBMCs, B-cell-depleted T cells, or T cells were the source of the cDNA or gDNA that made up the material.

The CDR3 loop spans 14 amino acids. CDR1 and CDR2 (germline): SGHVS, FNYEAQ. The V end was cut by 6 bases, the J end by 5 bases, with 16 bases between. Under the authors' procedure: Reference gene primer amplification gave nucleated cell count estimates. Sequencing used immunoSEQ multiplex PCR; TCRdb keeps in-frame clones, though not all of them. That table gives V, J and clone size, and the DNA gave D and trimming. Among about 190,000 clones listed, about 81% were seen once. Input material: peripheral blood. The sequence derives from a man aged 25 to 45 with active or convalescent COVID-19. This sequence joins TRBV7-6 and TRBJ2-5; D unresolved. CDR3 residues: CASSASRFDETQYF. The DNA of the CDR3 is TGTGCCAGCAGTGCGTCTAGGTTCGACGAGACCCAGTACTTC.